The 27 T cell receptor beta chains below come from one sample, sequenced in a study of shared clonotypes between healthy human individuals. Measured with immunoSEQ multiplex PCR; TCRdb has only the in-frame clones, and not every one. The sample gives under 350,000 clones, roughly 84% of which show up once; around 16% is in the top ten. Sequenced input: memory CD8+ T cells sorted from blood. Subset in this sample: CD45RO+ cells pooled with CCR7-negative TemRA cells. Receptors originate from a young man in good health.

The chain recombines TRBV28 with TRBJ1-5; a possible D gene is TRBD1 (5 bases). This CDR3 has 16 amino acids. Looked up from germline, CDR1 is MDHEN and CDR2 is SYDVKM. V was clipped by 5 bases and J by 8 bases, with 22 bases between them. The CDR3 loop reads CASSPRFGGRGEPQHF. CDR3 nucleotides: TGTGCCAGCAGTCCCCGCTTCGGGGGACGAGGGGAGCCCCAGCATTTT. Supplemented by reference TRBV28 and TRBJ1-5, the full variable domain reads DVKVTQSSRYLVKRTGEKVFLECVQDMDHENMFWYRQDPGLGLRLIYFSYDVKMKEKGDIPEGYSVSREKKERFSLILESASTNQTSMYLCASSPRFGGRGEPQHFGDGTRLSIL.

The rearrangement joins TRBV5-4 to TRBJ2-5; 7 bases are shared with TRBD2. CDR3 length: 15 amino acids. V was pared by 0 bases and J by 2 bases, with 4 bases of the junction left unmatched. The V gene's germline CDR1 is SGHNT and CDR2 YYREEE (reference sequence). This chain's CDR3 is CASSLASSGQETQYF. Here the CDR3 DNA reads TGTGCCAGCAGCTTGGCCTCTAGCGGACAAGAGACCCAGTACTTC.

The chain carries TRBV27 and TRBJ2-7, with D perhaps matching TRBD1 (7 bases). CDR3 length equals 15 residues. The V and J ends lost 1 base and 6 bases respectively, with 16 bases between them. Germline values: CDR1 MNHEY, CDR2 SMNVEV (reference sequence). The CDR3 region has the DNA TGTGCCAGCAGTTTATTTACCAGGGGGGAATCCGAGCAGTACTTC. It translates to CASSLFTRGESEQYF.

The rearrangement joins TRBV5-4 to TRBJ2-3; TRBD1 is a possible D gene (6 bases). The germline gives CDR1 SGHNT, CDR2 YYREEE (reference sequence). The CDR3 is 15 amino acids. Trimming took off 7 bases at V and 0 bases at J, with 15 bases between the two ends. The CDR3 bases are TGTGCCAGCGGAAAATCAGGGGCCAGCACAGATACGCAGTATTTT. Translation: CASGKSGASTDTQYF.

The chain employs TRBV29-1 and TRBJ1-3; weak D call: TRBD1 (5 bases). CDR3 size: 14 residues. V was shortened by 3 bases and J by 0 bases, with 9 bases between the two germline ends. Germline V gene data show CDR1 as SQVTM and CDR2 as ANQGSEA. CDR3 DNA: TGCAGCGTTGAGGGGCATTTCTCTGGAAACACCATATATTTT. It translates to CSVEGHFSGNTIYF. The full variable domain, in which reference TRBV29-1 and TRBJ1-3 provide the parts outside the CDR3, is SAVISQKPSRDICQRGTSLTIQCQVDSQVTMMFWYRQQPGQSLTLIATANQGSEATYESGFVIDKFPISRPNLTFSTLTVSNMSPEDSSIYLCSVEGHFSGNTIYFGEGSWLTVV.

The chain carries TRBV30 and TRBJ2-7; D call uncertain. The length of the CDR3 is 13 residues. Germline CDR1 GTSNPN, CDR2 SVGIG (reference sequence). V gave up 0 bases and J gave up 0 bases, with 6 bases separating them. CDR3 nucleotides: TGTGCCTGGAGTGTATACGGCTCCTACGAGCAGTACTTC. Its translation: CAWSVYGSYEQYF.

A few counts support this clone. The chain combines TRBV19 with TRBJ1-1, with a weak D call TRBD1 (6 bases). The V end was cut by 7 bases, the J end by 4 bases, with 13 bases between. The CDR3 is 13 residues long. CDR1 is LNHDA and CDR2 is SQIVND in the germline V gene (reference sequence). The CDR3 bases are TGTGCCAGTACCCAGCAGGGGTCCACTGAAGCTTTCTTT. This codes for CASTQQGSTEAFF.

This chain connects TRBV5-6 to TRBJ2-5, with 12 positions matching TRBD1. V was clipped by 3 bases and J by 1 base; unmatched bases: 4. Germline CDR1 and CDR2: SGHDT and YYEEEE. This CDR3 is 16 amino acids long. CDR3 residues: CASSSRDRGPQETQYF. Here the CDR3 DNA reads TGTGCCAGCAGCTCGAGGGACAGGGGGCCCCAAGAGACCCAGTACTTC.

The rearrangement joins TRBV6-5 to TRBJ1-4; maybe TRBD1 (6 bases). Germline V gene data show CDR1 as MNHEY and CDR2 as SVGAGI. CDR3 length: 15 residues. V gave up 0 bases and J gave up 8 bases, with 13 bases separating them. CDR3 sequence: CASSYSRGGREKLFF. CDR3 DNA sequence: TGTGCCAGCAGTTACTCCAGGGGCGGGAGGGAAAAACTGTTTTTT.

The chain couples TRBV6-4 to TRBJ1-2, with 7 bases identical to TRBD1. Looked up from germline, CDR1 is MRHNA and CDR2 is SNTAGT. The CDR3 extends over 14 amino acids. The V and J ends lost 8 bases and 2 bases, in that order; junction bases with no gene match: 8. CDR3: CASLRETGNYGYTF. The CDR3 nucleotides are TGTGCCAGCTTACGGGAGACAGGGAACTATGGCTACACCTTC.

The chain couples TRBV7-2 to TRBJ2-1; D is perhaps TRBD2 (6 bases). This CDR3 is 13 amino acids long. Germline CDR1 is SGHTA and CDR2 is FQGNSA. V lost 6 bases and J lost 4, with 10 bases in between. Written as DNA, the CDR3 is TGTGCCAGCAGGTCGGGACTTTACAATGAGCAGTTCTTC. Its protein is CASRSGLYNEQFF.

The chain employs TRBV7-2 and TRBJ2-7; 11 bases are shared with TRBD2. This CDR3 spans 13 amino acids. V shed 6 bases and J 3 bases; nucleotides not matched to a gene: 1. Per germline, CDR1 SGHTA and CDR2 FQGNSA. The CDR3 region is CASRLAGDYEQYF. Written as DNA, the CDR3 is TGTGCCAGCAGACTAGCGGGAGACTACGAGCAGTACTTC. The whole variable domain, filled in from reference TRBV7-2 and TRBJ2-7, reads GAGVSQSPSNKVTEKGKDVELRCDPISGHTALYWYRQSLGQGLEFLIYFQGNSAPDKSGLPSDRFSAERTGGSVSTLTIQRTQQEDSAVYLCASRLAGDYEQYFGPGTRLTVT.

This chain joins TRBV4-3 and TRBJ2-7; TRBD2 matches 10 bases. V gave up 0 bases and J gave up 3 bases; unmatched junction bases: 5. CDR3 length equals 16 residues. Germline assignment: CDR1 LGHNA and CDR2 YSLEER. The CDR3 region is CASSQDKREGLYEQYF. DNA of the CDR3: TGCGCCAGCAGCCAAGATAAGCGGGAGGGCCTCTACGAGCAGTACTTC.

CDR3 coding DNA: TGCAGCGTTGAAGGGGGGCAGCCCTATGGCTACACCTTC. It specifies CSVEGGQPYGYTF. The chain is built from TRBV29-1 and TRBJ1-2, with D possibly matching TRBD1 (6 bases). V was cut by 1 base and J by 4 bases, with 10 bases left in between. The CDR3 spans 13 residues. CDR1 and CDR2 (germline): SQVTM, ANQGSEA.

This chain links TRBV6-6 with TRBJ1-6; tentatively, D is TRBD1 (5 bases). Deletions cut 7 bases from V and 7 bases from J, with 14 bases between. Germline CDR1 MNHNY, CDR2 SVGAGI (reference sequence). The CDR3 contains 14 residues. The CDR3 coding sequence is TGTGCCAGCACTTTACCAGGGAACAATTCACCCCTCCACTTT. Translated: CASTLPGNNSPLHF.

The chain is built from TRBV2 and TRBJ1-3; D gene uncertain. V was cut by 4 bases and J by 0 bases, with 7 bases left in between. The germline V gene has CDR1 SNHLY and CDR2 FYNNEI. CDR3 length equals 14 residues. CDR3 amino acids: CASSAWSSGNTIYF. Written as DNA, the CDR3 is TGTGCCAGCAGTGCATGGAGCTCTGGAAACACCATATATTTT.

The rearrangement links TRBV6-6 to TRBJ1-6; tentative D call: TRBD1 (5 bases). The CDR3 consists of 14 residues. From germline, CDR1 is MNHNY and CDR2 SVGAGI (reference sequence). V was clipped by 2 bases and J by 10 bases, with 12 bases between them. The CDR3 sequence is CASSYAGDQSPLHF. The CDR3 DNA is TGTGCCAGCAGTTACGCGGGGGATCAATCACCCCTCCACTTT.

The V gene is TRBV27, the J gene TRBJ2-1, with no clear D. The V end was cut by 4 bases, the J end by 12 bases, with 22 bases between. Germline V lookup: CDR1 MNHEY, CDR2 SMNVEV (reference sequence). The CDR3 loop spans 15 amino acids. For the CDR3, the DNA is TGTGCCAGCAGTTCCCTTCTCGCCCGAAGACTTATGCAGTTCTTC. Translating gives CASSSLLARRLMQFF.

The CDR3 DNA sequence: TGTGCCAGCAGCGTAGGGAGAGATCTAGATACGCAGTATTTT. Amino acids: CASSVGRDLDTQYF. The J gene is TRBJ2-3, the V gene TRBV9; D call uncertain. The CDR3 consists of 14 residues. Germline assignment: CDR1 SGDLS and CDR2 YYNGEE. V was shortened by 0 bases and J by 5 bases, with 10 bases between the two germline ends.

The chain employs TRBV4-3 and TRBJ2-7; 9 nucleotides align to TRBD1. This CDR3 is 18 amino acids long. Germline V CDR1 and CDR2: LGHNA, YSLEER. Germline trimming cut 0 bases from V and 4 bases from J; bases unmatched to any gene: 13. CDR3 nucleotide sequence: TGCGCCAGCAGCCAAGATCTGTCAGGAGGACAGGGGCTTTACGAGCAGTACTTC. Translation gives CASSQDLSGGQGLYEQYF.

The chain uses TRBV7-9 and TRBJ2-3, with TRBD2 matching 13 bases. The CDR3 length is 18 residues. V was clipped by 5 bases and J by 5 bases; unmatched bases: 13. Germline V gives CDR1 SEHNR, CDR2 FQNEAQ (reference sequence). CDR3 region: CASSLRTSGSAIEDTQYF. The CDR3 DNA reads TGTGCCAGCAGCCTCCGGACTAGCGGGAGCGCGATCGAAGATACGCAGTATTTT.

The chain uses TRBV7-2 and TRBJ2-5; TRBD1 agrees at 7 bases. J was trimmed by 3 bases and V by 5 bases; bases with no gene match: 9. There are 15 residues in the CDR3. Per germline, CDR1 SGHTA and CDR2 FQGNSA. The CDR3 region has the DNA TGTGCCAGCAGCCAGCTGACAGGGATAGAAGAGACCCAGTACTTC. Encoded protein: CASSQLTGIEETQYF.

The chain combines TRBV9 with TRBJ1-5; D is unclear. V was cut by 0 bases and J by 0 bases, with 4 bases left in between. CDR3 length: 14 amino acids. Germline lookup yields CDR1 SGDLS and CDR2 YYNGEE. The CDR3 loop reads CASSVGNSNQPQHF. The CDR3 DNA reads TGTGCCAGCAGCGTAGGGAATAGCAATCAGCCCCAGCATTTT. Using reference TRBV9 and TRBJ1-5 for the parts outside the CDR3, the full variable domain is DSGVTQTPKHLITATGQRVTLRCSPRSGDLSVYWYQQSLDQGLQFLIQYYNGEERAKGNILERFSAQQFPDLHSELNLSSLELGDSALYFCASSVGNSNQPQHFGDGTRLSIL.

This clone has only a few counts. The chain carries TRBV4-3 and TRBJ1-4; D is unclear. CDR3 length: 16 amino acids. Germline CDR1 and CDR2: LGHNA and YSLEER. Trimming took 0 bases from V and 6 from J, leaving 14 bases between them. DNA of the CDR3: TGCGCCAGCAGCCAAGATATTACCGGATTTGATGAAAAACTGTTTTTT. Protein sequence: CASSQDITGFDEKLFF.

The genes are TRBV11-2 and TRBJ2-7, with D perhaps matching TRBD2 (5 bases). The CDR3 contains 14 residues. Germline V gene sequence: CDR1 SGHAT, CDR2 FQNNGV. Between the trimmed V and J ends, which lost 7 bases and 0 bases, there was a span of 13 bases. CDR3 in DNA: TGTGCCAGCAACGTACTAGGTAGCTCCTACGAGCAGTACTTC. This gives the protein CASNVLGSSYEQYF.

The chain carries TRBV11-2 and TRBJ1-6, with D perhaps matching TRBD1 (5 bases). The CDR3 totals 14 residues. Germline V gives CDR1 SGHAT, CDR2 FQNNGV. Trimming removed 3 bases from V and 7 bases from J, with 10 bases in between. CDR3 coding DNA: TGTGCCAGCAGCTTTAGGACAAGAAATTCACCCCTCCACTTT. It translates to CASSFRTRNSPLHF.

The rearrangement joins TRBV7-9 to TRBJ2-5; a possible D gene is TRBD2 (6 bases). The V gene's germline CDR1 is SEHNR and CDR2 FQNEAQ (reference sequence). CDR3 length: 15 amino acids. The V end lost 5 bases, the J end lost 5 bases, and 18 bases lay between the germline ends. Here the CDR3 reads CASSRLLGGFETQYF. Here the CDR3 DNA reads TGTGCCAGCAGCCGACTTTTGGGGGGATTCGAGACCCAGTACTTC.